This entry describes one T cell receptor beta chain. Its matching antigen is unknown. The data derive from a study of T cell responses to AZD1222 COVID-19 vaccine. The CDR3 is 14 amino acids. Deletions cut 1 base from V and 10 bases from J, with 14 bases between. CDR1 is SEHNR, CDR2 FQNEAQ, per germline (reference sequence). General study findings and limits: Distributed over spike, vaccine-associated CD4 TCRs predominated at 160-218 and 743-854.

This table comes from immunoSEQ multiplex PCR, and its TCRdb copy is limited to in-frame clones, with some not included. The repertoire consists of approximately 120,000 clones, with 87% occurring once and the leading ten covering approximately 5.5%. The origin of this receptor is an adult in good health. V gene TRBV7-9 combines with J gene TRBJ2-1; no definite D call. The input for sequencing was peripheral blood, taken on day 0 of AZD1222 vaccination. CDR3 loop: CASSLGPAIEEQFF. CDR3 bases: TGTGCCAGCAGCTTAGGGCCCGCGATCGAGGAGCAGTTCTTC. Full variable domain (rest looked up from reference TRBV7-9 and TRBJ2-1): DTGVSQNPRHKITKRGQNVTFRCDPISEHNRLYWYRQTLGQGPEFLTYFQNEAQLEKSRLLSDRFSAERPKGSFSTLEIQRTEQGDSAMYLCASSLGPAIEEQFFGPGTRLTVL.